One and the same sample provided the 5 T cell receptor beta chains below, sequenced in a study of beta chain features in type 1 diabetes. The study reverse transcribed the entire isolated RNA, so it sequenced expressed TCRB transcripts. TCRdb keeps only in-frame clones here, not all; method: immunoSEQ multiplex PCR. The data show under 950,000 clones, with 17% seen just once and around 0.02% held by the top ten. Specimen: naive CD4+ T cells from blood. All receptors derive from a woman aged 18-30 years in good health.

The V gene is TRBV9, the J gene TRBJ2-3; tentative D call: TRBD2 (6 bases). CDR1 SGDLS and CDR2 YYNGEE come from the germline V gene. V lost 0 bases and J 10 bases, leaving 15 bases between the germline ends. The length of the CDR3 is 14 residues. The CDR3 reads CASSVALPSAAQYF. CDR3 bases: TGTGCCAGCAGCGTAGCCCTACCTAGCGCAGCGCAGTATTTT.

This rearrangement joins TRBV10-2 to TRBJ1-1, with TRBD1 matching over 9 bases. Germline V lookup: CDR1 WSHSY, CDR2 SAAADI. Trimming removed 11 bases from V and 2 bases from J; junction bases left unmatched: 6. This CDR3 has 13 residues. In nucleotides, the CDR3 is TGCGCCTGCCGGGACAGGGTAAACACTGAAGCTTTCTTT. This sequence encodes CACRDRVNTEAFF.

The V call is TRBV6-5, the J call TRBJ2-3; D remains unclear. The germline CDR1 and CDR2 sequences are MNHEY and SVGAGI. The CDR3 spans 11 residues. Trimming stripped 9 bases from V and 7 bases from J, with 11 bases between. The CDR3 spells CASLGVNTQYF. In nucleotides, the CDR3 is TGTGCCAGTCTTGGAGTTAATACGCAGTATTTT.

Many counts were recorded for this clone. Other DNA sequences of this sample code for an identical CDR3. The rearrangement uses TRBV14 and TRBJ1-1; D might be TRBD1 (5 bases). Germline CDR1 is SGHDN and CDR2 is FVKESK. This CDR3 has 13 residues. Trimming cost V 4 bases and J 2 bases, with 8 bases left between them. CDR3 sequence: CASSRDRNTEAFF. Written as DNA, the CDR3 is TGTGCCAGCAGCCGAGACAGAAACACTGAAGCTTTCTTT.

V and J are TRBV29-1 and TRBJ2-7; D is unclear. The length of the CDR3 is 11 residues. V lost 4 bases to trimming and J lost 3 bases, with 7 bases between them. Germline loops: CDR1 SQVTM, CDR2 ANQGSEA. In nucleotides, the CDR3 is TGCAGCGTTGCATCTTTCTACGAGCAGTACTTC. Its protein product is CSVASFYEQYF.